The rows below give T cell receptor beta chains drawn from one sample of a study of CD8+ T cells in alopecia areata. Data came from immunoSEQ multiplex PCR; TCRdb stores just in-frame clones and leaves some out. The sample consists of 140,000 to 150,000 clones, 54% of them appearing once. This material consisted of CD8+ T cells sorted from blood, taken at week 4, from a patient treated with tofacitinib. The receptors derive from a human donor with alopecia areata. Both conserved end residues are part of each CDR3. The D gene is left open where the match is weak. Size values are once, few and many counts, or a class for expanded clones, and some rows have none.

d_call,v_call,j_call,clone_size,cdr3_length,cdr3_aa,cdr3_nt
-,TRBV5-6,TRBJ2-1,-,12,CASSGGFNEQFF,TGTGCCAGCAGTGGGGGTTTCAATGAGCAGTTCTTC
TRBD1,TRBV13,TRBJ2-7,-,14,CASSPSGTGPQQYF,TGTGCCAGCAGCCCGTCCGGGACAGGTCCGCAGCAGTACTTC
TRBD1,TRBV6-1,TRBJ1-5,-,17,CASSDVTGSIGNQPQHF,TGTGCCAGCAGTGACGTGACAGGGAGTATAGGCAATCAGCCCCAGCATTTT
TRBD1,TRBV13,TRBJ2-3,-,15,CASSPRTGVADTQYF,TGTGCCAGCAGTCCCAGGACAGGGGTTGCAGATACGCAGTATTTT
-,TRBV7-9,TRBJ2-5,-,12,CASTGAGETQYF,TGTGCCAGCACGGGGGCTGGGGAGACCCAGTACTTC
-,TRBV6-5,TRBJ2-5,once,15,CASTDPPAYQETQYF,TGTGCCAGCACCGACCCTCCAGCGTACCAAGAGACCCAGTACTTC
TRBD1,TRBV6-6,TRBJ2-7,-,16,CASSYSDRAPSYEQYF,TGTGCCAGCAGTTACTCGGACAGGGCTCCCTCCTACGAGCAGTACTTC
-,TRBV4-2,TRBJ2-2,-,15,CASSSSPSNTGELFF,TGTGCCAGCAGCTCATCCCCATCGAACACCGGGGAGCTGTTTTTT
-,TRBV25-1,TRBJ2-7,-,13,CASTRGATYEQYF,TGTGCCAGCACCCGGGGGGCCACGTACGAGCAGTACTTC
-,TRBV9,TRBJ2-1,-,11,CASSVGQEQFF,TGTGCCAGCAGCGTAGGCCAAGAGCAGTTCTTC
-,TRBV30,TRBJ1-1,-,13,CAWMYKGITEAFF,TGTGCCTGGATGTATAAGGGGATCACTGAAGCTTTCTTT
-,TRBV30,TRBJ2-7,few,12,CAWGLGGEEQYF,TGTGCCTGGGGCCTGGGGGGCGAAGAGCAGTACTTC
-,TRBV20-1,TRBJ2-7,-,11,CSAWGRDEQYF,TGCAGTGCTTGGGGGAGAGACGAGCAGTACTTC
-,TRBV2,TRBJ2-3,once,14,CASSEDRNPDTQYF,TGTGCCAGCAGTGAAGATCGCAACCCAGATACGCAGTATTTT
-,TRBV4-2,TRBJ2-7,-,16,CASSQVGLVKGFEQYF,TGTGCCAGCAGCCAAGTTGGGCTAGTAAAGGGTTTCGAGCAGTACTTC
TRBD1,TRBV5-1,TRBJ1-1,-,14,CASSGRQGHTEAFF,TGCGCCAGCAGCGGAAGACAGGGGCACACTGAAGCTTTCTTT
TRBD2,TRBV30,TRBJ2-5,few,13,CAWSSGGRETQYF,TGTGCCTGGAGTAGCGGGGGCAGGGAGACCCAGTACTTC
TRBD1,TRBV4-1,TRBJ1-4,-,17,CASSHRQGRSTNEKLFF,TGCGCCAGCAGCCACCGACAGGGCCGGTCAACTAATGAAAAACTGTTTTTT
-,TRBV7-9,TRBJ2-1,-,14,CASSVGASYNEQFF,TGTGCCAGCAGCGTGGGGGCATCCTACAATGAGCAGTTCTTC